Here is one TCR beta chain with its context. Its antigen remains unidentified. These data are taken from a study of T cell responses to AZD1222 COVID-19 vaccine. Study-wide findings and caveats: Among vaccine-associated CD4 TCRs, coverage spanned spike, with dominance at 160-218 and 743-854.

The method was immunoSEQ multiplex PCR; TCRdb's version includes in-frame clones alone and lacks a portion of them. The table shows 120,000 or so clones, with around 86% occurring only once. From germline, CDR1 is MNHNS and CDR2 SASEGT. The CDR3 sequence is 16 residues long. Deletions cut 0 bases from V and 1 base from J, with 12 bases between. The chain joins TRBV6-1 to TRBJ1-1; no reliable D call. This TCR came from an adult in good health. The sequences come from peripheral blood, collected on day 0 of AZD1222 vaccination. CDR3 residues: CASSEAGTRRNTEAFF. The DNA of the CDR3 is TGTGCCAGCAGTGAAGCTGGAACCAGACGGAACACTGAAGCTTTCTTT.